This paragraph reports one T cell receptor beta chain. Each TCR cDNA molecule bore a unique molecular identifier. One entry per CDR3 protein results from TCRdb running MiXCR on the 5' RACE reads. The sample lists about 52,000 distinct CDR3 sequences, less than 9% occurring once. The sample's time point: sample taken at primary tumor resection. The input material, whole RNA from tumor, nontumor lung or frozen PBMC, was sequenced unsorted. These data are taken from a study of spatial heterogeneity in lung cancer. V trimming: 2 bases; J trimming: 1 base; junction bases outside the gene matches: 7. CDR3 length equals 18 residues. Per the germline V gene, CDR1 is SGHRS and CDR2 is YFSETQ.

This sample comprised PBMCs, obtained at surgery. The TCR comes from a female donor with early-stage non-small cell lung cancer. The V call is TRBV5-1, the J call TRBJ2-3; TRBD2 aligns across 13 bases. CDR3 amino acids: CASSLKLAGGPGTDTQYF. The CDR3 DNA reads as TGCGCCAGCAGCTTAAAACTAGCGGGGGGGCCGGGCACAGATACGCAGTATTTT.